The T cell receptor (beta chain) described here comes from a study of blood T cell repertoires in COVID-19. Study background: The samples span acute and convalescent COVID-19 from the United States, Italy and Spain.

Original processing methods: Reference gene primers were amplified, and this amplification served to estimate nucleated cell counts. Profiled with immunoSEQ multiplex PCR; TCRdb holds only in-frame clones, not every one. V and J calls and clone size are as listed in that table; D and trimming were resolved from the DNA. The table shows approximately 220,000 clones, with about 87% occurring only once. Trimming took 0 bases from V and 2 from J, leaving 14 bases between them. The CDR3 extends over 17 amino acids. CDR1 and CDR2 from the germline V gene are LNHNV and YYDKDF (reference sequence). Those enrolled, adults aged about 18 to 89 years, came from about two dozen US areas. Categorization into cohorts depended on clinical history that participants reported.

This TCR came from a woman in her 30s who had recovered from COVID-19. Sequencing was carried out using PBMCs or T cells enriched from blood (not recorded which). The V gene is TRBV15, the J gene TRBJ1-3, with D possibly matching TRBD1 (6 bases). CDR3: CATSRDRSRGAGNTIYF. As DNA, the CDR3 is TGTGCCACCAGCAGAGATCGAAGCAGGGGTGCTGGAAACACCATATATTTT.